This T cell receptor beta chain was captured by sequencing in a study of blood T cell repertoires in COVID-19. The V end was cut by 4 bases, the J end by 6 bases, with 13 bases between. CDR1 is WNHNN, CDR2 SYGVQD, per germline (reference sequence). The CDR3 covers 14 residues. Original processing methods: Researchers report that nucleated cell counts were estimated from reference gene primer amplification. Assay: immunoSEQ multiplex PCR; the TCRdb copy retains only in-frame clones and omits some. V, J and clone size reflect that table, while D and trimming were determined from the DNA. The sample consists of 310,000 or so clones, 90% of them appearing once. Clinical history reported by participants formed the basis on which cohorts were assigned.

V is TRBV10-1 and J is TRBJ2-1; D perhaps matches TRBD1 (5 bases). The receptor was isolated from a young woman with acute COVID-19. Sequenced: PBMCs or T cells enriched from blood (not recorded which). The DNA of the CDR3 is TGCGCCAGCAGTGGTGACAGTGAAGGCAATGAGCAGTTCTTC. Translation gives CASSGDSEGNEQFF.